The 8 T cell receptor beta chains reported below all come from one sample, sequenced in a study of blood T cells in healthy people across ages (dated by TCRdb to between 2015 and 2017). Libraries came from 5' RACE. The sample was run on an Illumina HiSeq 2500. A second 7 to 11 cycle PCR used a sample-barcoded 5' primer and a J-beta primer mix. The public reads were reanalyzed by TCRdb: fastp trimming at Q25, MiXCR alignment, in-frame beta chains only. Entries are consolidated by CDR3 protein sequence, retaining the most common genes and DNA. The sample has 550,000 to 800,000 distinct CDR3 sequences on record, about 30% of them singletons. The ten largest clonotypes hold just over 15% of the sample. Material for sequencing was blood. The source of these receptors is a woman of 80 years or more in good health. Donor details come from another sample of the same person, matched by shared clones.

The chain carries TRBV12-3 or TRBV12-4 and TRBJ2-2, with D tentatively TRBD2 (5 bases). V shed 6 bases and J shed 1 base, with 12 bases lying between them. This CDR3 has 15 amino acids. The CDR3 loop is CASRGDWGNTGELFF. The DNA of the CDR3 is TGTGCCAGCAGGGGAGACTGGGGGAACACCGGGGAGCTGTTTTTT.

Comments on this clonotype: One end of the junction does not line up with germline, which may come from a read error. V gene TRBV30 combines with J gene TRBJ1-5, with TRBD1 matching over 7 bases. This CDR3 region has 16 residues. Germline CDR1 reads GTSNPN; CDR2 reads SVGIG (reference sequence). DNA for the CDR3: TGTGCCTGGAGCAGTCTCCGACAGGGCATGAATCAGCCCCGGCATTTT. Amino acids: CAWSSLRQGMNQPRHF.

In its sample, this clonotype was seen a few times. The rearrangement links TRBV3-1 to TRBJ1-5; TRBD1 matches at 9 bases. Trimming at V came to 1 base and at J to 8 bases, leaving 6 bases not matched to a gene. Germline V lookup: CDR1 LGHDT, CDR2 YNNKEL (reference sequence). This CDR3 spans 15 amino acids. CDR3 in DNA: TGTGCCAGCAGCCAAGGGGGGGGACAGGGAAAGCCCCAGCATTTT. Protein sequence: CASSQGGGQGKPQHF. Together with reference TRBV3-1 and TRBJ1-5, the CDR3 gives the full variable domain: DTAVSQTPKYLVTQMGNDKSIKCEQNLGHDTMYWYKQDSKKFLKIMFSYNNKELIINETVPNRFSPKSPDKAHLNLHINSLELGDSAVYFCASSQGGGQGKPQHFGDGTRLSIL.

In this sample, this clonotype turned up many times. The chain combines TRBV4-2 with TRBJ2-7; D is perhaps TRBD2 (7 bases). The CDR3 length is 16 residues. The germline CDR1 and CDR2 sequences are LGHNA and YNFKEQ. V was pared by 0 bases and J by 6 bases, with 18 bases between. For the CDR3, the DNA is TGTGCCAGCAGCCAAGACGGGGGGCGCCGATCGCCCGAGCAGTACTTC. Encoded protein: CASSQDGGRRSPEQYF.

This clonotype has only one observation. V and J are TRBV6-6 and TRBJ2-1; D remains unclear. The CDR3 sequence is 14 residues long. V was cut by 2 bases and J by 8 bases, with 13 bases left in between. Germline V gives CDR1 MNHNY, CDR2 SVGAGI (reference sequence). For the CDR3, the DNA is TGTGCCAGCAGTTACCACGTCGGACGGGATGAGCAGTTCTTC. Amino acids: CASSYHVGRDEQFF.

Ten or more counts support this clonotype. The chain links TRBV20-1 to TRBJ2-5; D may be TRBD2 (6 bases). The V and J ends lost 5 bases and 4 bases respectively, with 14 bases between them. From germline, CDR1 is DFQATT and CDR2 SNEGSKA (reference sequence). The length of the CDR3 is 13 residues. CDR3 loop: CSAFTDYAETQYF. The CDR3 region has the DNA TGCAGTGCTTTCACGGACTACGCAGAGACCCAGTACTTC.

V usage is TRBV3-1 and J usage is TRBJ2-3, with D possibly being TRBD1 or TRBD2 (5 bases each). The germline CDR1 and CDR2 sequences are LGHDT and YNNKEL (reference sequence). Trimming took 5 bases from V and 5 from J, leaving 14 bases between them. CDR3 length equals 14 residues. This CDR3 reads CASSRDGAKDTQYF. CDR3 bases: TGTGCCAGCAGCAGAGACGGGGCCAAAGATACGCAGTATTTT.

This clonotype occurred a few times. The CDR3 nucleotides read TGTGCCAGCAGCTTTCGAGACAGGGGCGCGACCTCTGGAAACACCATATATTTT. Protein: CASSFRDRGATSGNTIYF. The chain is built from TRBV7-9 and TRBJ1-3; 8 bases are shared with TRBD1. J lost 0 bases, V lost 3 bases, and 10 bases had no gene match. Germline CDR1 and CDR2: SEHNR and FQNEAQ (reference sequence). CDR3 length: 18 residues. Variable domain in full (rest from reference TRBV7-9 and TRBJ1-3): DTGVSQNPRHKITKRGQNVTFRCDPISEHNRLYWYRQTLGQGPEFLTYFQNEAQLEKSRLLSDRFSAERPKGSFSTLEIQRTEQGDSAMYLCASSFRDRGATSGNTIYFGEGSWLTVV.